The rows below give T cell receptor beta chains drawn from one sample of a study of beta chain features in type 1 diabetes. The data were produced by immunoSEQ multiplex PCR, yet TCRdb's version contains in-frame clones alone and is incomplete. The sample holds around 360,000 clones, 10% to 15% seen once. The sequenced material came from naive CD4+ T cells from blood. These TCRs come from a woman between 18 and 30 years old with type 1 diabetes. Both conserved end residues are part of each CDR3. The order of the fields is D gene, J gene, V gene, clone size, CDR3 length, CDR3 DNA, CDR3 protein. The D gene is left open where the match is weak. The size entry is marked missing in some rows and otherwise reads once, few, many or a size class.

>TRBD1|TRBJ1-1|TRBV6-1|.|11
TGTGCCGGACAGGGTTGGACTGAAGCTTTCTTT
CAGQGWTEAFF
>.|TRBJ1-1|TRBV9|few|13
TGTGCCAGCAGCGTAGGGGGGGACACTGAAGCTTTCTTT
CASSVGGDTEAFF
>TRBD2|TRBJ2-1|TRBV9|few|17
TGTGCCAGCAGCGTAGCGGCTAGCGGGGTCCCATACAATGAGCAGTTCTTC
CASSVAASGVPYNEQFF
>.|TRBJ1-1|TRBV11-2|.|14
TGTGCCAGCAGTTTAACCCTAGGTGGGGGGGAGGCTTTCTTT
CASSLTLGGGEAFF
>TRBD1|TRBJ1-1|TRBV18|few|14
TGTGCCAGCTCACCCCAGACAGGGGGGACTGAAGCTTTCTTT
CASSPQTGGTEAFF
>TRBD2|TRBJ2-7|TRBV14|.|15
TGTGCCAGCAGCCAGGGGCTAGCGGGAGCCTACGAGCAGTACTTC
CASSQGLAGAYEQYF
>.|TRBJ1-4|TRBV30|few|14
TGTGCCTGGAACACACAGGGCGGACAGGAAAAACTGTTTTTT
CAWNTQGGQEKLFF
>.|TRBJ1-2|TRBV9|.|15
TGTGCCAGCAGCGTAGGGGGCAGGCTGGAATATGGCTACACCTTC
CASSVGGRLEYGYTF
>.|TRBJ2-1|TRBV2|few|11
TGTGCCAGCAGGGAGTACAATGAGCAGTTCTTC
CASREYNEQFF
>TRBD1|TRBJ2-7|TRBV18|few|14
TGTGCCAGCTCTTGGACAGGGTCGTCCTACGAGCAGTACTTC
CASSWTGSSYEQYF
>TRBD2|TRBJ2-5|TRBV5-1|.|18
TGCGCCAGCAGCCCCAGGATGACTAGCGGGGGAGGACAAGAGACCCAGTACTTC
CASSPRMTSGGGQETQYF